Listed below are T cell receptor beta chains from one sample, sequenced in a study of blood T cell repertoires in COVID-19. This table comes from immunoSEQ multiplex PCR, and its TCRdb copy is limited to in-frame clones, with some not included. Of 200,000 to 250,000 clones in the sample, around 86% were seen once. The material sequenced was peripheral blood. These receptors all stem from a woman aged 80 or over with COVID-19, enrolled during active disease. Each CDR3 is given with its conserved first and last residue. A D gene is named only where the DNA matches it firmly. Some rows have no size entry. The others give once, few or many, or a class for an expanded clone.

D	size	V	J	CDR3	DNA
TRBD2	once	TRBV4-2	TRBJ2-5	CASSQFSSGGEETQYF	TGTGCCAGCAGCCAGTTTTCTAGCGGGGGTGAAGAGACCCAGTACTTC
NA	NA	TRBV5-1	TRBJ2-3	CASSLTGREDTQYF	TGCGCCAGCAGCTTGACAGGGCGAGAAGATACGCAGTATTTT
NA	once	TRBV14	TRBJ1-1	CASSQRGMNTEAFF	TGTGCCAGCAGCCAAAGGGGCATGAACACTGAAGCTTTCTTT
NA	NA	TRBV15	TRBJ2-1	CATSRETFNEQFF	TGTGCCACCAGCAGAGAGACTTTCAATGAGCAGTTCTTC
NA	NA	TRBV1	TRBJ1-5	CTSSQRGGESNQPQHF	TGCACCAGCAGCCAAAGGGGAGGGGAAAGCAATCAGCCCCAGCATTTT
TRBD1	NA	TRBV10-3	TRBJ2-7	CAISDPDRGSYEQYF	TGTGCCATCAGTGACCCGGACAGGGGCTCCTACGAGCAGTACTTC
TRBD1	few	TRBV10-3	TRBJ1-2	CAISESTGANYGYTF	TGTGCCATCAGTGAGTCAACAGGGGCTAACTATGGCTACACCTTC
TRBD1	NA	TRBV28	TRBJ2-7	CASSFLTNRGKRVNYEQYF	TGTGCCAGCAGTTTCCTGACGAACAGGGGAAAGAGGGTTAACTACGAGCAGTACTTC
TRBD1	NA	TRBV30	TRBJ1-4	CAWKRTGGELFF	TGTGCCTGGAAGCGGACAGGGGGGGAACTGTTTTTT
NA	NA	TRBV30	TRBJ1-2	CAWNLQGGGYTF	TGTGCCTGGAATCTTCAGGGAGGCGGCTACACCTTC
NA	NA	TRBV6-5	TRBJ2-2	CASAIHTNTGELFF	TGTGCCAGCGCTATCCATACGAACACCGGGGAGCTGTTTTTT
TRBD1	NA	TRBV28	TRBJ2-7	CASSRRFRKTGGYEQYF	TGTGCCAGCAGCCGACGGTTCCGGAAGACAGGGGGTTACGAGCAGTACTTC
TRBD2	NA	TRBV6-2/TRBV6-3	TRBJ2-1	CASTPKGTSGRSSYNEQFF	TGTGCCAGCACCCCCAAAGGGACTAGCGGGAGGTCCTCCTACAATGAGCAGTTCTTC
NA	few	TRBV27	TRBJ1-5	CASSLKWTNSNQPQHF	TGTGCCAGCAGTTTAAAATGGACAAATAGCAATCAGCCCCAGCATTTT
NA	NA	TRBV7-3	TRBJ1-1	CASSLSIITEAFF	TGTGCCAGCAGCTTAAGTATTATCACTGAAGCTTTCTTT
NA	once	TRBV7-7	TRBJ1-6	CASSLDADSPLHF	TGTGCTAGCAGCTTAGACGCGGATTCACCCCTCCACTTT